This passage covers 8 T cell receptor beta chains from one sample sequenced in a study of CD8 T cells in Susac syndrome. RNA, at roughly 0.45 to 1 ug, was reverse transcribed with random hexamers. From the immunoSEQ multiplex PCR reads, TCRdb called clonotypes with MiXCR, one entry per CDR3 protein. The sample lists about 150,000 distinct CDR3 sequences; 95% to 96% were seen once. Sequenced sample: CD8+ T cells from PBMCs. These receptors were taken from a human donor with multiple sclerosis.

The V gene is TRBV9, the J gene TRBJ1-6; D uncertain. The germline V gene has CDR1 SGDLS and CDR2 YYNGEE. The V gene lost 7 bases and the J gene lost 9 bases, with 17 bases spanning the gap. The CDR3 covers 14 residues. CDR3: CASSAEGRSSPLHF. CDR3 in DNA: TGTGCCAGCTCGGCGGAAGGGAGAAGTTCACCCCTCCACTTT.

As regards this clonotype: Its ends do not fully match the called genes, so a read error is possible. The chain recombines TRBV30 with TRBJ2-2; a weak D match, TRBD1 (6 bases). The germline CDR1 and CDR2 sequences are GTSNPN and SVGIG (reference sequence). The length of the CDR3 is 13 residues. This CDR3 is CGEQDSDTGELFF. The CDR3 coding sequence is TGCGGAGAACAGGACAGCGACACCGGGGAGCTGTTTTTT.

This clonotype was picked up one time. As DNA, the CDR3 is TGTGCCAGCAGTTACTCGCCGGGCAATCAGCCCCAGCATTTT. Its protein product is CASSYSPGNQPQHF. The V gene is TRBV6-5, the J gene TRBJ1-5; D gene ambiguous. The V gene's germline CDR1 is MNHEY and CDR2 SVGAGI. Deletions cut 0 bases from V and 2 bases from J, with 5 bases between. The CDR3 is made up of 14 amino acids.

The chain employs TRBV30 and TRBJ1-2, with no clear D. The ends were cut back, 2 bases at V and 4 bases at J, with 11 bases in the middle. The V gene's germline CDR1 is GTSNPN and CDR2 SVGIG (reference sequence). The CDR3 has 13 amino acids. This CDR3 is CAWSLQEGYGYTF. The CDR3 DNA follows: TGTGCCTGGAGTCTGCAGGAGGGCTATGGCTACACCTTC.

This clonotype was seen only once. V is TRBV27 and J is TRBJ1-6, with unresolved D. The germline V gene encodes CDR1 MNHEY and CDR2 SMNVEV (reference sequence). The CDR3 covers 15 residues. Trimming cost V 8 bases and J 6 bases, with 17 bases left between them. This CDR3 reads CASLSLRQLNSPLHF. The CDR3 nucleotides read TGTGCCAGCCTCAGTTTACGGCAGCTTAATTCACCCCTCCACTTT.

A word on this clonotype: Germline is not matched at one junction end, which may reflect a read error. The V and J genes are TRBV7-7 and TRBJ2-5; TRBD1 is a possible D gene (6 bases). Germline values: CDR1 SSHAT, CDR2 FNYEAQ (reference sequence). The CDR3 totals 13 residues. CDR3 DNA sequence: TGTGCTAGCAGCATATACAGGGAAGAGACCCAGTACTTC. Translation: CASSIYREETQYF.

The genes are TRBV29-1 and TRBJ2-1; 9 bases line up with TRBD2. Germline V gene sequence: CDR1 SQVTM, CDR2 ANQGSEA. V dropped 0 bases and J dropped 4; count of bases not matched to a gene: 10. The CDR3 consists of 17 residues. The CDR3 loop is CSVEESAGGPKYNEQFF. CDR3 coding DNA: TGCAGCGTTGAAGAGTCAGCGGGGGGCCCGAAATACAATGAGCAGTTCTTC.

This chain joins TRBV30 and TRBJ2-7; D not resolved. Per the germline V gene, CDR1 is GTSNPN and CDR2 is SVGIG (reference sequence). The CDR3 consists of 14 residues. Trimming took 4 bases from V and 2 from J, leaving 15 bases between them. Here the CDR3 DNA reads TGTGCCTGGAACCTGGGTGGCAGGACCTACGAGCAGTACTTC. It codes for CAWNLGGRTYEQYF.